These 2 T cell receptor beta chains were sequenced from one sample in a study of cytomegalovirus exposure and HLA in healthy donors (dated by TCRdb to about 2017). Libraries were made using the immunoSEQ multiplex PCR assay. The multiplex PCR relied on a mix of 60 forward primers for TCR Vbeta segments and 13 reverse primers for TCR Jbeta segments. In TCRdb, the immuneACCESS table is reduced to in-frame sequences with V and J assigned. These tables do not hold every clone; where another copy was compared, an unresolved V gene accounts for under half, and the others remain unexplained. The sample records 120,000 or so clones, about four fifths of which are singletons. The ten largest clones add up to under 2% of the sample. Sequenced sample: PBMCs. The receptor set was obtained from a man between 18 and 35 years old in good health and CMV-seronegative.

The table lists this clone with a few counts. This rearrangement joins TRBV28 to TRBJ1-3; no reliable D call. V lost 7 bases and J lost 4, with 5 bases in between. This CDR3 region has 11 residues. Germline assignment: CDR1 MDHEN and CDR2 SYDVKM. The CDR3 protein is CASTRGNTIYF. Written as DNA, the CDR3 is TGTGCCAGCACGAGAGGAAACACCATATATTTT.

The chain carries TRBV5-1 and TRBJ1-2; D possibly corresponds to TRBD1 (6 bases). Germline V gene data show CDR1 as SGHRS and CDR2 as YFSETQ. Between the trimmed V and J ends, which lost 1 base and 5 bases, there was a span of 9 bases. The CDR3 covers 13 residues. Written as DNA, the CDR3 is TGCGCCAGCAGCTTGACAGGGCCGTATGGCTACACCTTC. It codes for CASSLTGPYGYTF.